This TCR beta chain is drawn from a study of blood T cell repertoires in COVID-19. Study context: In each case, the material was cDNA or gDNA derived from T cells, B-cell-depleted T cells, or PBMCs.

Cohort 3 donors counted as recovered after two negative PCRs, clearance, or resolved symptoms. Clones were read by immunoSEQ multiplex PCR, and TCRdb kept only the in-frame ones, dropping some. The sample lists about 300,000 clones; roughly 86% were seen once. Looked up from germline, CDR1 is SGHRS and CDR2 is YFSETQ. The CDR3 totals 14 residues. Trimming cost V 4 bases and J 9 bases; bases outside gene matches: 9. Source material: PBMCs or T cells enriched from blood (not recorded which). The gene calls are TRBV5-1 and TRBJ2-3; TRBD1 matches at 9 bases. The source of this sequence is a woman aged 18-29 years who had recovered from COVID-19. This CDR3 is CASSTGQGDGTQYF. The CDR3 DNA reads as TGCGCCAGCAGCACGGGACAGGGAGATGGGACGCAGTATTTT.